The 18 T cell receptor beta chains below were found in one sample sequenced in a study of spatial heterogeneity in lung cancer. TCRdb recomputed calls from the 5' RACE reads with MiXCR, one row per CDR3 protein. Here the sample spans about 75,000 distinct CDR3 sequences, 13% being singletons. Time point specified: sample taken at primary tumor resection. Unsorted tumor, nontumor lung tissue or cryopreserved PBMC supplied the whole RNA. Sequenced material: PBMCs, taken at surgery. These receptor sequences come from a male donor with early-stage non-small cell lung cancer.

This chain links TRBV12-3 or TRBV12-4 with TRBJ1-5, with D maybe TRBD1 (6 bases). With 5 bases removed from V and 5 bases from J, the gap between germline ends came to 13 bases. The CDR3 runs to 14 residues. This chain's CDR3 is CASSGRQADQPQHF. In DNA, the CDR3 is TGTGCCAGCAGTGGGCGACAGGCGGATCAGCCCCAGCATTTT.

The sample holds a few counts of this clonotype. CDR3 in DNA: TGTGCCAGCAGTTTAGCGCCGGCTAATGAAAAACTGTTTTTT. It translates to CASSLAPANEKLFF. The chain joins TRBV12-3 or TRBV12-4 to TRBJ1-4; D is unclear. V dropped 0 bases and J dropped 3 bases, with 5 bases sitting between them. This CDR3 contains 14 residues.

There are many counts of this clonotype. The rearrangement joins TRBV5-1 to TRBJ1-5; D not certain. Germline CDR1 is SGHRS and CDR2 is YFSETQ. CDR3 length equals 14 residues. V lost 0 bases and J lost 3, with 7 bases in between. The CDR3 bases are TGCGCCAGCAGCTTGGACCCAAACAATCAGCCCCAGCATTTT. Its translation: CASSLDPNNQPQHF.

The rearrangement uses TRBV2 and TRBJ2-3, with D uncertain. Germline CDR1 reads SNHLY; CDR2 reads FYNNEI. The V and J ends lost 4 bases and 0 bases respectively, with 11 bases between them. This CDR3 spans 15 amino acids. The CDR3 loop reads CASSADGRSTDTQYF. CDR3 DNA sequence: TGTGCCAGCAGTGCAGACGGACGGAGCACAGATACGCAGTATTTT.

This clonotype was recorded a few times. This chain uses TRBV4-1 with TRBJ1-2; tentatively, D is TRBD1 (5 bases). There are 16 residues in the CDR3. In germline, CDR1 is MGHRA, CDR2 YSYEKL. Trimming pared 1 base from V and 2 bases from J, leaving 14 bases between. CDR3 sequence (DNA): TGCGCCAGCAGCCAAGGGGGCGGGCCGGACAACTATGGCTACACCTTC. Its protein is CASSQGGGPDNYGYTF.

This clonotype came up a few times. The rearrangement uses TRBV7-6 and TRBJ2-5; D uncertain. CDR1 and CDR2 from the germline V gene are SGHVS and FNYEAQ. V was trimmed by 2 bases and J by 4 bases, leaving 8 bases between them. CDR3 length: 13 amino acids. As DNA, the CDR3 is TGTGCCAGCAGCTTATCAACAAGAGAGACCCAGTACTTC. It codes for CASSLSTRETQYF. The full variable domain, rest sourced from reference TRBV7-6 and TRBJ2-5, is GAGVSQSPRYKVTKRGQDVALRCDPISGHVSLYWYRQALGQGPEFLTYFNYEAQQDKSGLPNDRFSAERPEGSISTLTIQRTEQRDSAMYRCASSLSTRETQYFGPGTRLLVL.

This clonotype was seen repeatedly, ten times or more. The V call is TRBV18, the J call TRBJ1-5, with TRBD1 identical over 7 bases. This CDR3 contains 15 residues. V was pared by 1 base and J by 5 bases, with 5 bases of the junction left unmatched. CDR1 is KGHSH and CDR2 is LQKENI in the germline V gene. CDR3 nucleotide sequence: TGTGCCAGCTCACCACGGGCAGGGGGGGATCAGCCCCAGCATTTT. Translated: CASSPRAGGDQPQHF.

This clonotype was counted only a few times. V gene TRBV29-1 combines with J gene TRBJ1-1; D remains unclear. The CDR3 length is 14 residues. Germline CDR1 and CDR2: SQVTM and ANQGSEA. Trimming took 6 bases from V and 3 from J, leaving 17 bases between them. The CDR3 protein is CSVSGGPAYTEAFF. DNA for the CDR3: TGCAGCGTATCGGGAGGGCCGGCCTACACTGAAGCTTTCTTT. The full variable domain, completed using reference TRBV29-1 and TRBJ1-1, is SAVISQKPSRDICQRGTSLTIQCQVDSQVTMMFWYRQQPGQSLTLIATANQGSEATYESGFVIDKFPISRPNLTFSTLTVSNMSPEDSSIYLCSVSGGPAYTEAFFGQGTRLTVV.

This clonotype showed up just a few times. The chain combines TRBV29-1 with TRBJ2-7; D not certain. This CDR3 comprises 12 residues. Trimming took 0 bases from V and 8 from J, leaving 11 bases between them. Looked up from germline, CDR1 is SQVTM and CDR2 is ANQGSEA. DNA for the CDR3: TGCAGCGTTGAAGAATTGGGTGGGCAGCAGTACTTC. Its protein is CSVEELGGQQYF.

This clonotype showed up just a few times. The chain has TRBV30 and TRBJ2-3; 10 nucleotides agree with TRBD2. The CDR3 runs to 14 residues. In germline, CDR1 is GTSNPN, CDR2 SVGIG (reference sequence). J gave up 3 bases and V 1 base, and 1 base lay outside the gene matches. CDR3 sequence: CAWSEGLATDTQYF. The CDR3 DNA reads as TGTGCCTGGAGTGAGGGACTAGCGACAGATACGCAGTATTTT.

The sample holds many counts of this clonotype. The chain couples TRBV5-1 to TRBJ2-7; no clear D gene. V was pared by 0 bases and J by 2 bases, with 9 bases between. Per germline, CDR1 SGHRS and CDR2 YFSETQ. The CDR3 extends over 14 amino acids. The CDR3 sequence: CASSLDPGTYEQYF. CDR3 nucleotide sequence: TGCGCCAGCAGCTTGGACCCAGGAACCTACGAGCAGTACTTC.

The J gene is TRBJ1-1, the V gene TRBV15; maybe TRBD1 (6 bases). The CDR3 is 15 residues long. Germline lookup yields CDR1 LNHNV and CDR2 YYDKDF (reference sequence). Trimming shortened V by 0 bases and J by 5 bases, and 13 bases separated the two germline ends. CDR3 amino acids: CATSRESITGTEAFF. The DNA of the CDR3 is TGTGCCACCAGCAGAGAGAGTATAACAGGGACTGAAGCTTTCTTT.

The V gene is TRBV11-2, the J gene TRBJ1-4; D gene ambiguous. This CDR3 region has 13 residues. The V and J ends lost 5 bases and 7 bases respectively, with 11 bases between them. Germline assignment: CDR1 SGHAT and CDR2 FQNNGV. CDR3 DNA: TGTGCCAGCAGCCCCAGTGGGCCTGAAAAACTGTTTTTT. Translation: CASSPSGPEKLFF.

The chain joins TRBV12-5 to TRBJ1-2, with D unclear. CDR3 length equals 10 residues. V gave up 6 bases and J gave up 8 bases, with 7 bases separating them. Germline V lookup: CDR1 LGHNT, CDR2 FRNRAP. CDR3 in DNA: TGTGCTAGTGGAGAGTACGGCTACACCTTC. Residues: CASGEYGYTF. Variable domain in full (rest from reference TRBV12-5 and TRBJ1-2): DARVTQTPRHKVTEMGQEVTMRCQPILGHNTVFWYRQTMMQGLELLAYFRNRAPLDDSGMPKDRFSAEMPDATLATLKIQPSEPRDSAVYFCASGEYGYTFGSGTRLTVV.

The V and J genes are TRBV7-2 and TRBJ2-4; TRBD1 or TRBD2 may be the D gene (6 bases each). Germline-derived CDR1 and CDR2 are SGHTA and FQGNSA. This CDR3 is 14 amino acids long. V gave up 4 bases and J gave up 9 bases, with 16 bases separating them. CDR3: CASSSPGAPTIQYF. The CDR3 DNA follows: TGTGCCAGCAGCTCGCCGGGGGCTCCGACCATTCAGTACTTC.

This clonotype was counted a few times. The rearrangement uses TRBV19 and TRBJ1-1; TRBD1 is a possible D gene (5 bases). CDR3 length equals 15 residues. Germline V gene lookup returns CDR1 LNHDA and CDR2 SQIVND (reference sequence). Trimming pared 5 bases from V and 0 bases from J, leaving 13 bases between. The CDR3, as DNA: TGTGCCAGTAGTTCCCTGGGACCCATGAACACTGAAGCTTTCTTT. Residues: CASSSLGPMNTEAFF.

This clonotype was counted at least ten times. The V call is TRBV24-1, the J call TRBJ2-5; D remains unclear. The CDR3 contains 12 residues. Germline V gives CDR1 KGHDR, CDR2 SFDVKD. The germline V and J ends were trimmed by 1 base and 1 base, with 0 bases remaining between them. CDR3 region: CATSDFQETQYF. DNA of the CDR3: TGTGCCACCAGTGATTTCCAAGAGACCCAGTACTTC.

The V gene is TRBV20-1, the J gene TRBJ1-2; D is uncertain. Germline V CDR1 and CDR2: DFQATT, SNEGSKA (reference sequence). This CDR3 contains 12 residues. The germline V and J ends were trimmed by 0 bases and 13 bases, with 15 bases remaining between them. In DNA form, the CDR3 reads TGCAGTGCTAGAGATCCAACTCGGCGGGGCACCTTC. It yields the protein CSARDPTRRGTF.